This record concerns one TCR beta chain sequence. The antigen remains unidentified. This sample stems from a study of T-cell memory formation after mild COVID-19. Whole-study results and caveats: A balance of CD4 and CD8 characterized clones contracting day 15 to 85, whereas later expanders leaned CD4+. CD4+ contracting clones were mainly CM and EM; CD8+ ones, EMRA. Pre-infection memory already had some responding clones, implying cross-reactive memory joined.

There are 16 residues in the CDR3. Germline CDR1 is SEHNR and CDR2 is FQNEAQ (reference sequence). Trimming cost V 4 bases and J 6 bases, with 20 bases left between them. Constant-segment-primed 5'RACE gave TCR alpha and TCR beta cDNA libraries with sample barcodes and UMIs. TCRdb reprocessed the 5' RACE reads with MiXCR, giving one entry per CDR3 protein. This repertoire shows under 200,000 distinct CDR3 sequences, approximately 10% found once; its top ten account for 3.5% to 4%. Material for sequencing was PBMCs or a T cell subset sorted from them (not recorded which). The chain carries TRBV7-9 and TRBJ2-3; D gene ambiguous. This clonotype originated in a man aged 18 to 29 who had mild COVID-19 (a few samples of this study predate the infection). Cell type and time point are not known. The CDR3 nucleotides are TGTGCCAGCAGCTCCAAATTGTCTGGGCTAGTTGATACGCAGTATTTT. It codes for CASSSKLSGLVDTQYF.